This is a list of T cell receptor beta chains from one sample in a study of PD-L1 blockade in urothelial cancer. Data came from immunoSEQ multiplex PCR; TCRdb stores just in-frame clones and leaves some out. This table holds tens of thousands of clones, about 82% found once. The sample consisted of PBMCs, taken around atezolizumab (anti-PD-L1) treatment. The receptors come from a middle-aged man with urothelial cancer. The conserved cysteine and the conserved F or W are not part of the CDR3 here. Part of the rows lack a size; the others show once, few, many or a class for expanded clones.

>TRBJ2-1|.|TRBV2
ASRGAGTSGSWKPNEQF
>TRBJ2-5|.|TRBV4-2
ASSKGLAGASPGQETQY
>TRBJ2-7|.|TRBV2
ASRVAVPPYEQY
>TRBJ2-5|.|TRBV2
ASSEAQGAGETQY
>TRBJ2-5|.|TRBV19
ASSIDGHANGETQY
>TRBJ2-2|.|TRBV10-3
AIRLAGNTGELF
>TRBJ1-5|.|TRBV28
ASSLLGGYSNQPQH
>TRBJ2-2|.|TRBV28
ASSWDRGNTGELF
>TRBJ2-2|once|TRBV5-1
ASSRQGTRNTGELF
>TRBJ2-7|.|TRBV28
ASSLGGGQGAYEQY
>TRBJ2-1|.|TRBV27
ASSLSPRGYNEQF
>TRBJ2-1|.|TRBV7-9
ASRGLAGRYNEQF
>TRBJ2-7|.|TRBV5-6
ASSRTWSSYEQY
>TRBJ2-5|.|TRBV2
ASSFQQGMETQY
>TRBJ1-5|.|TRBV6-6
ASNRQGTQPQH
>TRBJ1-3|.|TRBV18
ASSLSYISGNTIY
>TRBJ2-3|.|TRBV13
ASSRRQGVTDTQY
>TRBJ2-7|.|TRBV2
ASSERQGFSEQY
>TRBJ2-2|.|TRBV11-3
ASSSTGTELF
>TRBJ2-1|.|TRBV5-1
ASSLGANEQF
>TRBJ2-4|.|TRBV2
ASRDRGENIQY
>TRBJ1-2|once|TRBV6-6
ASSGSGWDGYT
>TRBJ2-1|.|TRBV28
ASSTLRRETYNEQF
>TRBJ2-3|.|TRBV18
ASSPITSASTDTQY
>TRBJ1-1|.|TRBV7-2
ASSLYEGVGTEAF
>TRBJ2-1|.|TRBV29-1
SVAGKPNEQF
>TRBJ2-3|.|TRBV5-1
ASSLLLAGVGDTQY
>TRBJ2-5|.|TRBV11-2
ASSFSTGTQETQY
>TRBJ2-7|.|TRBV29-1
SVLGQGYEQY
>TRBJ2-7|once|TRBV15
ATSRSGSGYEQY
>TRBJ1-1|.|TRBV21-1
ASSPGGWNTEAF
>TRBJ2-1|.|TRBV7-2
ASSFSYNEQF
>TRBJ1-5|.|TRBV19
ASSIQDSNQPQH
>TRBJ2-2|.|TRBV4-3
ASSHLVGELF
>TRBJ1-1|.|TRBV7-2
ASSVAGANTEAF
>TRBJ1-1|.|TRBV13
ASSTAFGGQKPSNTEAF
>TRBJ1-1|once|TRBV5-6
ASSLDESNTEAF